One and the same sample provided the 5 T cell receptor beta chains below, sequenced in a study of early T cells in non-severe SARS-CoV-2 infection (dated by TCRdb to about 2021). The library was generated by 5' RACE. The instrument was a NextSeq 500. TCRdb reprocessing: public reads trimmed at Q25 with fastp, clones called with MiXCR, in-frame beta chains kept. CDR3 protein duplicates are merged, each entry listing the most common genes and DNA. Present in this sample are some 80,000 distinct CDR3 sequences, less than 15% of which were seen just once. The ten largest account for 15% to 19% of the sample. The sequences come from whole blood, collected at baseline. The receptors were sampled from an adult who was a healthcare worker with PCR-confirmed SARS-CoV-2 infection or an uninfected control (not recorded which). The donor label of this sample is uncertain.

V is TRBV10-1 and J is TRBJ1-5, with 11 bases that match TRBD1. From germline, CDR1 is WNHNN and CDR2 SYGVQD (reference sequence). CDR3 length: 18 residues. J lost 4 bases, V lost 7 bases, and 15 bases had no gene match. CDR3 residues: CASTRTGGEISLNQPQHF. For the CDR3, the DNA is TGCGCCAGCACCAGGACAGGGGGCGAAATCTCTTTGAATCAGCCCCAGCATTTT.

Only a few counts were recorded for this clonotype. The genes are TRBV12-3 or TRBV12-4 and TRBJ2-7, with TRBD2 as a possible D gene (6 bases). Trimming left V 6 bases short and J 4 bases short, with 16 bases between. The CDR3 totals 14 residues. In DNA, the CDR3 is TGTGCCAGCAGCTTGGGACTTAACTGGTACGAGCAGTACTTC. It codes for CASSLGLNWYEQYF.

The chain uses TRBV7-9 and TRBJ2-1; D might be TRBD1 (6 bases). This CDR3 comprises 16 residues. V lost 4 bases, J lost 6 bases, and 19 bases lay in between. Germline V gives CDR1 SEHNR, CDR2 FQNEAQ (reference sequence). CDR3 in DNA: TGTGCCAGCAGCTCCTTCGACAGGCCGGCGACCAATGAGCAGTTCTTC. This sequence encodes CASSSFDRPATNEQFF.

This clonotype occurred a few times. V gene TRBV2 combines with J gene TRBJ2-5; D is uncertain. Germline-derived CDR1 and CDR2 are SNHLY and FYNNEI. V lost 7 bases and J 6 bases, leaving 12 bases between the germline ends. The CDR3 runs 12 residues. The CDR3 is CASIESEKTQYF. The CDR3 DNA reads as TGTGCCAGCATAGAATCGGAAAAGACCCAGTACTTC.

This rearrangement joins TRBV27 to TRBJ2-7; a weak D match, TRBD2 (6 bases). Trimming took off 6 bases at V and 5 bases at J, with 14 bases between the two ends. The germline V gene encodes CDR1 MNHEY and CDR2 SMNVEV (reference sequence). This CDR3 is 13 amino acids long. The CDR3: CASSPRRGDEQYF. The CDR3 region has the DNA TGTGCCAGCAGCCCTAGGAGGGGAGACGAGCAGTACTTC.